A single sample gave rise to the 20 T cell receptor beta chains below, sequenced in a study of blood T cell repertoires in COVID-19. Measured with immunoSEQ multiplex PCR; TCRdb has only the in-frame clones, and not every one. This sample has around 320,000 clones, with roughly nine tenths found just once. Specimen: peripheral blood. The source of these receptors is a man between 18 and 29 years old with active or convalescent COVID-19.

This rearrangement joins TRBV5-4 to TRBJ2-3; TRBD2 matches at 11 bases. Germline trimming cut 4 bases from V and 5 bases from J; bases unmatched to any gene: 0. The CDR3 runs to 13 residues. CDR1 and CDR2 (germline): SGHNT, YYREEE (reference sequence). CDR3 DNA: TGTGCCAGCAGCCTAGCGGGGGGAGATACGCAGTATTTT. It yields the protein CASSLAGGDTQYF.

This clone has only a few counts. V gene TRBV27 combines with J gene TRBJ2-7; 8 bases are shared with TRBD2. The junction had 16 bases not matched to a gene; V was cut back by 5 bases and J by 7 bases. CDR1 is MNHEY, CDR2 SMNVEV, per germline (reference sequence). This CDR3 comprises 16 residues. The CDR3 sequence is CASSPGLAAGEEEQYF. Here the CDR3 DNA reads TGTGCCAGCAGTCCCGGTCTGGCAGCGGGAGAGGAAGAGCAGTACTTC.

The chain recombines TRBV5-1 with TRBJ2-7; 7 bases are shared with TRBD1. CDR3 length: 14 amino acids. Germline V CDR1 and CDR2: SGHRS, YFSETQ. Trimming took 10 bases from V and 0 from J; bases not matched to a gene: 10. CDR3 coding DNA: TGCGCCTCAAAACCTCGGGACAGCTCCTACGAGCAGTACTTC. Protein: CASKPRDSSYEQYF.

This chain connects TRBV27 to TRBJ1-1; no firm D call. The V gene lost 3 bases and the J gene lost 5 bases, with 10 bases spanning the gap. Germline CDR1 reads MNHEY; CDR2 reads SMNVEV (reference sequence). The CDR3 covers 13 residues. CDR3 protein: CASSFSSWTEAFF. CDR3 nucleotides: TGTGCCAGCAGTTTTTCTAGTTGGACTGAAGCTTTCTTT.

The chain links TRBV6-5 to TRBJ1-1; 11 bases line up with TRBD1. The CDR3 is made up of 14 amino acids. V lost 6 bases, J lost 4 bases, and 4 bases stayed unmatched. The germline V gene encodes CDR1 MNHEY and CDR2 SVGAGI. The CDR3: CASSPGTGGTEAFF. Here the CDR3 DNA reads TGTGCCAGCAGCCCCGGGACAGGGGGCACTGAAGCTTTCTTT.

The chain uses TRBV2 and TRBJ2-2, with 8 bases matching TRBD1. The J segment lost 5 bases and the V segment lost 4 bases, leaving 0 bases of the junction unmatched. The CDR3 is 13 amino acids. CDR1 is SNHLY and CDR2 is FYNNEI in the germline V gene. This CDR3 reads CASSGQGTGELFF. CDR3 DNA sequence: TGTGCCAGCAGTGGACAGGGGACCGGGGAGCTGTTTTTT.

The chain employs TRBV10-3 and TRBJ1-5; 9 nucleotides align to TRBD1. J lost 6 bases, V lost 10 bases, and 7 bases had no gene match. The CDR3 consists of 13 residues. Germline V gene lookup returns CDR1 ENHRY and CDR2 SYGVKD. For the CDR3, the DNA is TGTGCCAGCCGACAGGGGGGAGTTCAGCCCCAGCATTTT. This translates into CASRQGGVQPQHF.

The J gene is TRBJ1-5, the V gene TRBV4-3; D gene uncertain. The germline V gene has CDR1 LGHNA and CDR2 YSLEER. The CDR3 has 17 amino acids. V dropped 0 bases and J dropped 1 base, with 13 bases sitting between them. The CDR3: CASSQEPRAGSNQPQHF. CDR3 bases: TGCGCCAGCAGCCAAGAGCCCCGGGCGGGAAGCAATCAGCCCCAGCATTTT.

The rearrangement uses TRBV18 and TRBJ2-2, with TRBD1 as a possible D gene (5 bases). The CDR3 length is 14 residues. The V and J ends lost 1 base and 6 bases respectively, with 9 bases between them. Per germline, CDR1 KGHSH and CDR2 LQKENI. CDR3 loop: CASSPLAGSGELFF. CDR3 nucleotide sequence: TGTGCCAGCTCACCACTTGCAGGGTCCGGGGAGCTGTTTTTT. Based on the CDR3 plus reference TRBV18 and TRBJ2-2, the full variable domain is NAGVMQNPRHLVRRRGQEARLRCSPMKGHSHVYWYRQLPEEGLKFMVYLQKENIIDESGMPKERFSAEFPKEGPSILRIQQVVRGDSAAYFCASSPLAGSGELFFGEGSRLTVL.

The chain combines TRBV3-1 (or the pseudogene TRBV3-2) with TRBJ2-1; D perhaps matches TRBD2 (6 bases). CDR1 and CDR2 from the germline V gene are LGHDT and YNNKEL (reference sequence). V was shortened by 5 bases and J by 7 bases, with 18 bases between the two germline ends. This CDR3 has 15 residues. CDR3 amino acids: CASSTPPGVINEQFF. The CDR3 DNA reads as TGTGCCAGCAGCACCCCTCCGGGGGTCATAAATGAGCAGTTCTTC.

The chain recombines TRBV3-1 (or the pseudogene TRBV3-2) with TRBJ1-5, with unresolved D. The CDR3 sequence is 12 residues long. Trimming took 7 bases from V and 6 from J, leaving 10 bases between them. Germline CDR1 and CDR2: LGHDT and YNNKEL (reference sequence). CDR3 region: CASTGDVQPQHF. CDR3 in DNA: TGTGCCAGCACCGGGGATGTTCAGCCCCAGCATTTT.

CDR3 coding DNA: TGTGCCATCAGTGAGTCGATTTTTCCGGGGGGCAATGAGCAGTTCTTC. Translated: CAISESIFPGGNEQFF. The V call is TRBV10-3, the J call TRBJ2-1, with 7 bases fitting TRBD2. The CDR3 is made up of 16 amino acids. V shed 0 bases and J 6 bases; nucleotides not matched to a gene: 8. Germline assignment: CDR1 ENHRY and CDR2 SYGVKD.

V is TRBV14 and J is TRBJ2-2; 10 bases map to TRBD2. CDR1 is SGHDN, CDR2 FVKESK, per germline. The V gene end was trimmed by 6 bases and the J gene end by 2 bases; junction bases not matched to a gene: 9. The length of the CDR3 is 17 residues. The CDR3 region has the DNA TGTGCCAGCAGTCTCCCTAGCGGGGGAACCAACACCGGGGAGCTGTTTTTT. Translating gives CASSLPSGGTNTGELFF.

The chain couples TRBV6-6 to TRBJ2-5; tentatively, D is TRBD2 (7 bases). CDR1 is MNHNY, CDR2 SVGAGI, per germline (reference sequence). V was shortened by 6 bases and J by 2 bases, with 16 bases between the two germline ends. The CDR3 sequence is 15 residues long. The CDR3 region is CASSEGGGLQETQYF. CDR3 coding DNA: TGTGCCAGCAGCGAAGGGGGGGGCCTTCAAGAGACCCAGTACTTC.

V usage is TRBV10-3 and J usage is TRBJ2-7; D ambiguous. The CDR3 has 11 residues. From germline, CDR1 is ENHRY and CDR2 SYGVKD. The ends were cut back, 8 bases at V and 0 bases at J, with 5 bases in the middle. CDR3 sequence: CAIGVSYEQYF. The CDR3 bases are TGTGCCATCGGAGTCTCCTACGAGCAGTACTTC.

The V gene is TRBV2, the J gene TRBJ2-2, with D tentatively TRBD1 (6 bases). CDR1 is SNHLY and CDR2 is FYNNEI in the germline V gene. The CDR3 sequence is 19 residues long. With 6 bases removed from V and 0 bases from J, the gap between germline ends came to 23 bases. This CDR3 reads CASRGWLYTNRANTGELFF. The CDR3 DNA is TGTGCCAGCAGGGGTTGGCTGTACACAAACAGGGCGAACACCGGGGAGCTGTTTTTT.

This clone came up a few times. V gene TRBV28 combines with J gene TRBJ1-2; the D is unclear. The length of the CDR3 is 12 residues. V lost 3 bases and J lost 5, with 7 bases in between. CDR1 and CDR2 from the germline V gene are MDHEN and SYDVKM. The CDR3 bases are TGTGCCAGCAGTTTCCCTAGTTATGGCTACACCTTC. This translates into CASSFPSYGYTF.

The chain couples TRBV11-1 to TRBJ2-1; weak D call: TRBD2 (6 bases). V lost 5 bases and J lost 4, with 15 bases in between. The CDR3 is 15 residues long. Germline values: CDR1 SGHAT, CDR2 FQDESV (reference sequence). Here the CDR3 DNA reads TGTGCCAGCAGCGCGGGGCCCGGACGTTACAATGAGCAGTTCTTC. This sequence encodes CASSAGPGRYNEQFF.

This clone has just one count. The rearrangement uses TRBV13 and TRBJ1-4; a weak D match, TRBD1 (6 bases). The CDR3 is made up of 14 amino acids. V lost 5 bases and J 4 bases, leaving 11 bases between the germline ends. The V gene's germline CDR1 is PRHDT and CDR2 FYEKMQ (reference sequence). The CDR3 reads CASSVGQNNEKLFF. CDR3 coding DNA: TGTGCCAGCAGCGTCGGACAGAATAATGAAAAACTGTTTTTT.

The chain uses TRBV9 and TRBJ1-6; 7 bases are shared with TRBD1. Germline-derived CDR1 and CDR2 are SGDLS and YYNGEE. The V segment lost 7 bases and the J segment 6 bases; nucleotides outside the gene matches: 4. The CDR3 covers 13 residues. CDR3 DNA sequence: TGTGCCAGCGCTGGGACAGTTAATTCACCCCTCCACTTT. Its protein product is CASAGTVNSPLHF.